These T cell receptor beta chains were read from a single sample in a study of T cell responses to AZD1222 COVID-19 vaccine. Measured with immunoSEQ multiplex PCR; TCRdb has only the in-frame clones, and not every one. Among under 150,000 clones, around 90% were seen once, and the ten largest hold approximately 2.5%. Sequenced here: peripheral blood, sampled on day 0 of AZD1222 vaccination. These TCRs come from an adult in good health. Both conserved end residues are part of each CDR3. D genes are given only for firm matches. A clone size is listed for some rows: how often the clone was seen (once, few, many), or a class if it is expanded.

>.|.|TRBV21-1|TRBJ2-2
CASSTMGTGSGYTGELFF
TGTGCCAGCAGCACCATGGGTACAGGGAGCGGTTACACCGGGGAGCTGTTTTTT
>few|.|TRBV4-2|TRBJ1-2
CASSHDKAGWNYGYTF
TGTGCCAGCAGCCACGATAAGGCAGGGTGGAACTATGGCTACACCTTC
>once|.|TRBV4-1|TRBJ1-4
CASSHDQGRGEKLFF
TGCGCCAGCAGCCATGATCAGGGACGGGGTGAAAAACTGTTTTTT
>.|TRBD1|TRBV7-9|TRBJ1-1
CASRTTGGSTEAFF
TGTGCCAGCAGAACAACAGGGGGAAGCACTGAAGCTTTCTTT
>.|.|TRBV4-2|TRBJ1-1
CASRPHREGTEAFF
TGTGCCAGCAGGCCCCACAGGGAAGGCACTGAAGCTTTCTTT
>.|.|TRBV24-1|TRBJ2-2
CATSDGRVVTGELFF
TGTGCCACCAGTGATGGAAGGGTAGTTACCGGGGAGCTGTTTTTT
>.|.|TRBV5-1|TRBJ2-7
CASSLWGVTDEQYF
TGCGCCAGCAGCTTATGGGGCGTCACCGACGAGCAGTACTTC
>.|TRBD1|TRBV7-2|TRBJ1-2
CASSQGQGGIGYTF
TGTGCCAGCAGCCAGGGACAGGGGGGGATTGGCTACACCTTC
>.|TRBD1|TRBV27|TRBJ1-6
CASSSHGTGSSYNSPLHF
TGTGCCAGCAGTTCCCATGGGACAGGGAGCTCCTATAATTCACCCCTCCACTTT
>.|TRBD2|TRBV7-6|TRBJ2-7
CASSPRGGLAGGYEQYF
TGTGCCAGCAGCCCTCGGGGGGGACTAGCGGGAGGCTACGAGCAGTACTTC
>.|TRBD1|TRBV12-3/TRBV12-4|TRBJ1-5
CASSLTGGQPQHF
TGTGCCAGCAGTTTAACAGGGGGTCAGCCCCAGCATTTT
>.|TRBD2|TRBV29-1|TRBJ2-5
CSVGGTSGRAWETQYF
TGCAGCGTCGGAGGGACTAGCGGGAGGGCTTGGGAGACCCAGTACTTC
>.|.|TRBV9|TRBJ2-1
CASSAGMGGIYNEQFF
TGTGCCAGCAGCGCCGGAATGGGCGGGATTTACAATGAGCAGTTCTTC
>.|.|TRBV6-2/TRBV6-3|TRBJ1-2
CASSRRTGDYGYTF
TGTGCCAGCAGCCGACGTACAGGAGACTATGGCTACACCTTC
>.|.|TRBV12-3/TRBV12-4|TRBJ1-4
CASSNRPNEKLFF
TGTGCCAGCAGTAACAGGCCTAATGAAAAACTGTTTTTT
>.|TRBD1|TRBV30|TRBJ1-2
CAWSTGQPSNYGYTF
TGTGCCTGGAGTACGGGACAGCCTTCTAACTATGGCTACACCTTC
>.|.|TRBV6-1|TRBJ2-3
CASSDLGRYTDTQYF
TGTGCCAGCAGTGACCTGGGACGATACACAGATACGCAGTATTTT
>once|.|TRBV4-1|TRBJ1-2
CASSQDAPGLGYTF
TGCGCCAGCAGCCAAGATGCTCCAGGGCTTGGCTACACCTTC
>many|.|TRBV18|TRBJ2-2
CASSLVGPPNTGELFF
TGTGCCAGCTCACTGGTGGGACCACCGAACACCGGGGAGCTGTTTTTT
>.|TRBD1|TRBV9|TRBJ2-2
CASSVVDRRNTGELFF
TGTGCCAGCAGCGTAGTGGACAGGCGGAACACCGGGGAGCTGTTTTTT
>.|TRBD2|TRBV5-1|TRBJ2-1
CASSLGASGGLHEQFF
TGCGCCAGCAGCTTGGGGGCTAGCGGGGGATTGCATGAGCAGTTCTTC
>.|.|TRBV7-2|TRBJ2-1
CASSPPSNEQFF
TGTGCCAGCAGCCCCCCTTCCAATGAGCAGTTCTTC
>.|.|TRBV20-1|TRBJ1-2
CSARTLAGYTF
TGCAGTGCCAGGACGCTCGCTGGCTACACCTTC
>.|.|TRBV2|TRBJ2-4
CASSEVNKGNIQYF
TGTGCCAGCAGTGAAGTCAACAAAGGAAACATTCAGTACTTC
>.|TRBD1|TRBV27|TRBJ2-7
CASSLGQGNEQYF
TGTGCCAGCAGTTTAGGACAGGGAAACGAGCAGTACTTC
>.|TRBD1|TRBV29-1|TRBJ1-2
CSVDPGQGSNYGYTF
TGCAGCGTTGATCCGGGACAGGGATCTAACTATGGCTACACCTTC
>.|.|TRBV7-9|TRBJ1-3
CASSSWTEGNTIYF
TGTGCCAGCAGCTCCTGGACAGAAGGAAACACCATATATTTT
>.|.|TRBV7-9|TRBJ2-7
CASSPQNEQYF
TGTGCCAGCAGCCCGCAAAACGAGCAGTACTTC
>.|.|TRBV13|TRBJ2-7
CASSLLSIEDPHYEQYF
TGTGCCAGCAGCTTACTATCCATCGAAGATCCTCATTACGAGCAGTACTTC
>.|.|TRBV7-9|TRBJ1-5
CASSSDWGGSNQPQHF
TGTGCCAGCAGCTCCGATTGGGGGGGGAGCAATCAGCCCCAGCATTTT
>.|TRBD2|TRBV5-1|TRBJ2-2
CASSSGVSGELFF
TGCGCCAGCAGTAGCGGGGTGTCCGGGGAGCTGTTTTTT
>few|.|TRBV18|TRBJ1-1
CASSPRKGQGGTEAFF
TGTGCCAGCTCACCACGGAAAGGGCAGGGAGGGACTGAAGCTTTCTTT
>.|.|TRBV19|TRBJ2-7
CASSPYDSYEQYF
TGTGCCAGTAGTCCCTATGACAGCTACGAGCAGTACTTC
>.|TRBD1|TRBV25-1|TRBJ1-3
CASSGSDVRTGIRNTIYF
TGTGCCAGCAGTGGATCGGATGTGAGGACAGGGATTCGGAACACCATATATTTT
>.|TRBD2|TRBV14|TRBJ2-3
CASNPLAGVGTDTQYF
TGTGCCAGCAACCCTTTAGCGGGAGTGGGCACAGATACGCAGTATTTT
>.|.|TRBV6-5|TRBJ2-7
CASSSTPTYEQYF
TGTGCCAGCAGTTCGACACCGACCTACGAGCAGTACTTC
>.|.|TRBV5-4|TRBJ1-1
CASSLETGGKAFF
TGTGCCAGCAGCTTGGAAACAGGCGGAAAAGCTTTCTTT
>once|TRBD1|TRBV13|TRBJ1-1
CASSLGTGANTEAFF
TGTGCCAGCAGCTTGGGGACAGGGGCGAACACTGAAGCTTTCTTT
>.|.|TRBV14|TRBJ2-7
CASSQEGPRGYEQYF
TGTGCCAGCAGCCAAGAGGGGCCAAGGGGGTACGAGCAGTACTTC
>once|.|TRBV3-1/TRBV3-2|TRBJ1-2
CASSQDLQDYYGYTF
TGTGCCAGCAGCCAAGATCTCCAAGACTACTATGGCTACACCTTC
>.|TRBD2|TRBV5-1|TRBJ2-3
CASRKELAGDTQYF
TGCGCCAGCAGGAAAGAACTAGCGGGAGACACGCAGTATTTT
>.|.|TRBV19|TRBJ2-7
CASSPTTQWNEQYF
TGTGCCAGTAGTCCGACGACACAGTGGAACGAGCAGTACTTC
>.|.|TRBV19|TRBJ1-3
CASSLPLGRGSSGNTIYF
TGTGCCAGTAGTCTCCCCCTGGGACGAGGGAGCTCTGGAAACACCATATATTTT
>few|.|TRBV19|TRBJ2-7
CASSAGPTYEQYF
TGTGCCAGTAGCGCCGGGCCCACCTACGAGCAGTACTTC
>.|TRBD1|TRBV27|TRBJ1-1
CASSSPGTGFRITEAFF
TGTGCCAGCAGTTCCCCCGGGACAGGGTTCAGGATCACTGAAGCTTTCTTT
>.|.|TRBV2|TRBJ1-3
CASILTAGNTIYF
TGTGCCAGCATTTTAACAGCTGGAAACACCATATATTTT
>.|TRBD2|TRBV27|TRBJ2-7
CASSRQSGGYEQYF
TGTGCCAGCAGCCGACAGTCGGGGGGATACGAGCAGTACTTC
>.|TRBD2|TRBV9|TRBJ2-1
CASSDSGTSYNEQFF
TGTGCCAGCAGCGATAGCGGGACCTCCTACAATGAGCAGTTCTTC
>.|.|TRBV6-5|TRBJ1-1
CASSLRESEAFF
TGTGCCAGCAGTTTACGTGAAAGTGAAGCTTTCTTT
>.|.|TRBV20-1|TRBJ2-5
CSASASRFQETQYF
TGCAGTGCTAGTGCAAGCCGATTCCAAGAGACCCAGTACTTC
>.|.|TRBV3-1/TRBV3-2|TRBJ2-7
CASSRSSGSSYEQYF
TGTGCCAGCAGCCGATCGTCGGGGTCCTCCTACGAGCAGTACTTC